The sequence of this T cell receptor beta chain was determined in a study of regulatory T cells in long-lasting Graves disease. In its sample, this clonotype was seen a few times. The CDR3 is 15 residues long. Germline values: CDR1 DFQATT, CDR2 SNEGSKA (reference sequence). V was pared by 3 bases and J by 0 bases, with 14 bases between. Building of the TCR beta libraries involved iRepertoire HTBI primers and Arm-PCR of CDR3 regions. TCRdb itself ran the multiplex PCR reads through MiXCR, one entry per CDR3 protein. The table records about 450,000 distinct CDR3 sequences, 20% to 25% of them present only once. Time point denoted: persistent/refractory GD, antithyroid drugs over 5 years with positive TRAb. Construction of the TCR library relied on RNA isolated from PBMCs.

The sample consisted of peripheral blood mononuclear cells (PBMCs), taken when the disease was refractory, from a patient treated with antithyroid drugs. The sequence came from a female donor with Graves disease. V is TRBV20-1 and J is TRBJ2-5, with D perhaps matching TRBD1 (5 bases). The CDR3 spells CSARALGADQETQYF. CDR3 nucleotide sequence: TGCAGTGCTAGGGCCCTTGGGGCGGACCAAGAGACCCAGTACTTC.